This T cell receptor beta chain was sequenced in a study of cytomegalovirus exposure and HLA in healthy donors. As for this clone: Its antigen is as yet unknown.

The PCR used 60 Vbeta and 13 Jbeta primers. Repertoires were generated with immunoSEQ multiplex PCR, while TCRdb's copy carries only in-frame clones and drops some. The table shows 150,000 to 190,000 clones, with 82% occurring only once. General study points: Segments of the TCR beta V type were, in most cases, productive about 87% or about 30% of the time in an earlier analysis. Analysis was performed later, and it showed HLA-associated TCR beta chains to be more clonally expanded than equally common others. The Asian-associated ancestry cluster reportedly had fewer N-insertions than the 666-donor mean in a later analysis.

Unrecorded immune exposures were likely, despite nominal health at sampling. The TCR originated in a woman between 45 and 65 years old in good health and CMV-seropositive. Material: PBMCs.

CDR3 loop: CASSSGQGSSPLHF. CDR3 in DNA: TGTGCCAGCAGTTCGGGACAGGGGAGCTCACCCCTCCACTTT. This chain joins TRBV27 and TRBJ1-6, with 10 bases that match TRBD1. Germline trimming cut 4 bases from V and 10 bases from J; bases unmatched to any gene: 4. Germline V gives CDR1 MNHEY, CDR2 SMNVEV (reference sequence). CDR3 length: 14 residues.